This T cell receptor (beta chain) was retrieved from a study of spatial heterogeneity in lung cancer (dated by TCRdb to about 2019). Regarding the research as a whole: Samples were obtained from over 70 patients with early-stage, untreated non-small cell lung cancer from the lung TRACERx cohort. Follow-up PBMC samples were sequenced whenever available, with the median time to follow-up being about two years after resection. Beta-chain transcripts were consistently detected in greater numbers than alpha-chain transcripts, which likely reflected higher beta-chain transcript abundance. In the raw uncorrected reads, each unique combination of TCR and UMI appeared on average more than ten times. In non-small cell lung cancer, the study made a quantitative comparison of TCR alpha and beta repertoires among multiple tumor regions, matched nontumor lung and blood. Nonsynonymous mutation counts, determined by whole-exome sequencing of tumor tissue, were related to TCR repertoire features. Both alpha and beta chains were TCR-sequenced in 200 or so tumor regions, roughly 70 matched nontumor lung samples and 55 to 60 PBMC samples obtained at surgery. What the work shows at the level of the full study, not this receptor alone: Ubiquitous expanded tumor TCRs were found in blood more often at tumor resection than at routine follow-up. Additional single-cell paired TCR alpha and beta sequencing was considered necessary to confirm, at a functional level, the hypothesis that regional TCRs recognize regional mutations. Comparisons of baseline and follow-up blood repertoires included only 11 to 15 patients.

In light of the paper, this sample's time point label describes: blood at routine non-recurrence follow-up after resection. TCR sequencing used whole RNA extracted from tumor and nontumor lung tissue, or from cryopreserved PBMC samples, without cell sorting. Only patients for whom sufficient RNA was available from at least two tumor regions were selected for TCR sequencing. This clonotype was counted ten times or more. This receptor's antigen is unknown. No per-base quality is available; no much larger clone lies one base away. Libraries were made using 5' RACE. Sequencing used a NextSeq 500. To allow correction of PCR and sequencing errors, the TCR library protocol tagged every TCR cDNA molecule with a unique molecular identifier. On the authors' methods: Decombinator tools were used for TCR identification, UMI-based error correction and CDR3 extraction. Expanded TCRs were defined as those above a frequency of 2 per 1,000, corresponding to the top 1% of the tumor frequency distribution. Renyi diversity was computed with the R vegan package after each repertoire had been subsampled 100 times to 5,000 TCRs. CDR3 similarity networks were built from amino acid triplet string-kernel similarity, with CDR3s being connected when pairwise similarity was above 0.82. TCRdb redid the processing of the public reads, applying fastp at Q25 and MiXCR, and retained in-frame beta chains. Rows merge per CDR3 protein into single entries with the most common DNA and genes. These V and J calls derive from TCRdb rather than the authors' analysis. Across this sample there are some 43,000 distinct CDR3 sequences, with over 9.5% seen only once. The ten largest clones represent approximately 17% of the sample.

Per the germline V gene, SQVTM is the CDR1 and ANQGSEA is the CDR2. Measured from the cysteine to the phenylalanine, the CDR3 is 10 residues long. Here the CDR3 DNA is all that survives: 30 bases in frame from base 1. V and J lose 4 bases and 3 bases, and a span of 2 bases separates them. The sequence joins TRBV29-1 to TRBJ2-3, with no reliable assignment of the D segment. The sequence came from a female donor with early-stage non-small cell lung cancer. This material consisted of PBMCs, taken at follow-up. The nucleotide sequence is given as TGCAGCGTTGGGACAGATACGCAGTATTTT. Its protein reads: CSVGTDTQYF.